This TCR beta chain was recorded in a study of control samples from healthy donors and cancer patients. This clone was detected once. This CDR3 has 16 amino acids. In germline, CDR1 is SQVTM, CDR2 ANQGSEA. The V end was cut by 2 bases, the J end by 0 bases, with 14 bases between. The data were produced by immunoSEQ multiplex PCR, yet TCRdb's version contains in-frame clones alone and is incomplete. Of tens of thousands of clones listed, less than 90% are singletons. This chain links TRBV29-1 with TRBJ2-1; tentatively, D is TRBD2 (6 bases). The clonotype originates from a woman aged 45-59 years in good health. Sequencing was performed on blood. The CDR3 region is CSVEWEVQSSYNEQFF. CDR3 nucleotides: TGCAGCGTTGAATGGGAGGTTCAGAGCTCCTACAATGAGCAGTTCTTC.